This is a list of T cell receptor beta chains from one sample in a study of shared clonotypes between healthy human individuals. Some clones are missing from TCRdb's copy, which holds only in-frame ones; the method was immunoSEQ multiplex PCR. The sample consists of some 300,000 clones, about 70% of them appearing once. The source material was memory CD4+ T cells sorted from blood. The receptors stem from a man aged 25 to 45 in good health. Both conserved end residues are part of each CDR3. A D gene is named only where the DNA matches it firmly. For some rows the clone size is stated as once, few or many, or as a class when expanded; others skip it.

V gene	D gene	clone size	J gene	CDR3 DNA	CDR3 protein
TRBV7-9	.	.	TRBJ2-2	TGTGCCAGCAGCTTCGGACAGGGAGGGGACACCGGGGAGCTGTTTTTT	CASSFGQGGDTGELFF
TRBV7-2	TRBD2	.	TRBJ2-1	TGTGACCGGGGCGGGAGGTTTAATAATGAGCAGTTCTTC	CDRGGRFNNEQFF
TRBV5-1	.	.	TRBJ2-3	TGCGCCAGCAGGCCAGGGCTAGCTAGCACAGATACGCAGTATTTT	CASRPGLASTDTQYF
TRBV7-9	TRBD1	.	TRBJ2-3	TGTGCCAGCTGCGACTCGACAGGGACAGATACGCAGTATTTT	CASCDSTGTDTQYF
TRBV7-6	TRBD2	.	TRBJ2-6	TGTGCCAGCAGCTTAGTGGGATCAGGGAGGGGCGGCTCTGGGGCCAACGTCCTGACTTTC	CASSLVGSGRGGSGANVLTF
TRBV14	TRBD2	.	TRBJ2-3	TGTGCCAGCAGCCGGACTAGCGGATACACAGATACGCAGTATTTT	CASSRTSGYTDTQYF
TRBV11-2	.	.	TRBJ2-6	TGTGCCAGCAGCCGTAACAGTTATTCTGGGGCCAACGTCCTGACTTTC	CASSRNSYSGANVLTF
TRBV6-1	.	.	TRBJ2-7	TGTGCCAGCAGTAAAAACAGGGACGAGCAGTACTTC	CASSKNRDEQYF
TRBV7-9	.	once	TRBJ1-3	TGTGCCAGCATCGAAGCGGAACCCTCTGGAAACACCATATATTTT	CASIEAEPSGNTIYF
TRBV5-1	.	.	TRBJ1-1	TGCGCCAGCAGCCTGACACAATCCGACCGGGCTTTCTTT	CASSLTQSDRAFF
TRBV14	TRBD1	.	TRBJ2-2	TGTGCCAGCAGGTCCGGGACAGGGCACACCGGGGAGCTGTTTTTT	CASRSGTGHTGELFF
TRBV4-3	.	.	TRBJ2-7	TGCGCCAGCAGCCAAGGGAGGGGGTTGGCCGAGCAGTACTTC	CASSQGRGLAEQYF
TRBV10-3	TRBD1	.	TRBJ2-5	TGTGCCATCAGTACCGGGACAGGGGTCCAAGAGACCCAGTACTTC	CAISTGTGVQETQYF
TRBV27	.	few	TRBJ2-7	TGTGCCAGCAGTTTATGGGCGTCCTACGAGCAGTACTTC	CASSLWASYEQYF
TRBV27	.	.	TRBJ2-5	TGTGCCAGCAGTTTATCCGGGGAGACCCAGTACTTC	CASSLSGETQYF
TRBV11-3	.	.	TRBJ2-1	TGTGCCAGCAGCTTATGGGGACTTCCCCGGCCCTACAATGAGCAGTTCTTC	CASSLWGLPRPYNEQFF
TRBV6-5	.	.	TRBJ2-7	TGTGCCAGCAGTTACTCCACGGATGCCGAGCAGTACTTC	CASSYSTDAEQYF
TRBV5-6	TRBD2	.	TRBJ2-1	TGTGCCAGCAGCTTGGTCGGCGGGAGGGACTACAATGAGCAGTTCTTC	CASSLVGGRDYNEQFF
TRBV2	.	.	TRBJ1-5	TGTGCCAGCAGGACCGGGACGGAGAAGAGCAATCAGCCCCAGCATTTT	CASRTGTEKSNQPQHF
TRBV11-2	.	.	TRBJ2-2	TGTGCCAGCAGCTTAGATATGGGGACCGGGGAGCTGTTTTTT	CASSLDMGTGELFF
TRBV7-2	.	.	TRBJ1-2	TGTGCCAGCAGCACGGCAGGATTCCTTCATGGCTACACCTTC	CASSTAGFLHGYTF
TRBV7-9	.	once	TRBJ1-1	TGTGCCAGCAGCTTAGAGGGCAGGTGGGCTGAAGCTTTCTTT	CASSLEGRWAEAFF
TRBV5-4	TRBD1	.	TRBJ2-2	TGTGCCAGCAGCGGAGGACAGGGGACCGGGGAGCTGTTTTTT	CASSGGQGTGELFF
TRBV7-6	.	.	TRBJ1-2	TGTGCCAGCAGCTTAGCGAGGGACGCAGGCTACACCTTC	CASSLARDAGYTF
TRBV5-1	.	.	TRBJ2-1	TGCGCCAGCAGCCGAGCCGGGGCAGTGGTATACAATGAGCAGTTCTTC	CASSRAGAVVYNEQFF
TRBV5-1	.	.	TRBJ2-3	TGCGCCAGCAGCTTGGTTTTAGCGGTGAGCACAGATACGCAGTATTTT	CASSLVLAVSTDTQYF
TRBV14	.	few	TRBJ1-2	TGTGCCAGCAGCCAAGAAAGTACAGGGAGCGGCTACACCTTC	CASSQESTGSGYTF
TRBV6-5	.	.	TRBJ1-1	TGTGCCAGCGGGGACCCGATGGGGAACACTGAAGCTTTCTTT	CASGDPMGNTEAFF
TRBV6-6	TRBD1	.	TRBJ2-7	TGTGCCAGCAGCGGCTCGGACAGGAACAAATACGAGCAGTACTTC	CASSGSDRNKYEQYF
TRBV18	TRBD2	.	TRBJ2-2	TGTGCCAGCTCACTCGGACTAGCGGGATCAAACACCGGGGAGCTGTTTTTT	CASSLGLAGSNTGELFF
TRBV7-9	.	.	TRBJ2-1	TGTGCCAGCAGCGACTCCTTTAGCGGAACTTCCTACAATGAGCAGTTCTTC	CASSDSFSGTSYNEQFF
TRBV27	TRBD1	.	TRBJ2-1	TGTGCCAGCAGACCGGGACAGGTTAACAATGAGCAGTTCTTC	CASRPGQVNNEQFF
TRBV2	.	.	TRBJ1-2	TGTGCCAGCAGCCCCGGGTTTGGCGGCTACACCTTC	CASSPGFGGYTF
TRBV11-1	.	.	TRBJ2-5	TGTGCCAGCAGCTTAGAGGCAGCCGAGGAGACCCAGTACTTC	CASSLEAAEETQYF
TRBV10-2	TRBD2	.	TRBJ2-1	TGCGCCAGCAGCGGACTAGCGGGATACAATGAGCAGTTCTTC	CASSGLAGYNEQFF
TRBV14	.	.	TRBJ2-7	TGTGCCAGCAGCCGCCTGGGTCTATTTTACGAGCAGTACTTC	CASSRLGLFYEQYF
TRBV18	.	.	TRBJ2-3	TGTGCCAGCTCAACCCCTCCGGGATCCCTGCGAGATACGCAGTATTTT	CASSTPPGSLRDTQYF
TRBV18	.	.	TRBJ1-1	TGTGCCAGCTCATCCGATAGGGTGGTAGTAGGCACTGAAGCTTTCTTT	CASSSDRVVVGTEAFF
TRBV9	.	few	TRBJ2-5	TGTGCCAGCAGCGCCTCCCCTAACCCTCAAGAGACCCAGTACTTC	CASSASPNPQETQYF
TRBV28	.	few	TRBJ2-6	TGTGCCAGCAGTCCCGGACTGATCTCTGGGGCCAACGTCCTGACTTTC	CASSPGLISGANVLTF
TRBV7-8	TRBD2	.	TRBJ2-3	TGTGCCAGCAGCTTATCGGCGGGAGGCGATACAAGCACAGATACGCAGTATTTT	CASSLSAGGDTSTDTQYF
TRBV6-1	TRBD1	.	TRBJ2-1	TGTGCCAGCAGTGAAGGAGCGGCAGGGGGTTTTGGCTACAATGAGCAGTTCTTC	CASSEGAAGGFGYNEQFF
TRBV7-3	TRBD1	.	TRBJ2-3	TGTGCCAGCAGCTTGGGGACAGACACAGATACGCAGTATTTT	CASSLGTDTDTQYF
TRBV27	.	.	TRBJ2-7	TGTGCCAGCAGTTTATATATGTATTCCAGCGCCTACGAGCAGTACTTC	CASSLYMYSSAYEQYF
TRBV9	TRBD2	.	TRBJ2-1	TGTGCCAGCAGCGTAGGGCTTGGGAGGGACTCCTACAATGAGCAGTTCTTC	CASSVGLGRDSYNEQFF
TRBV18	.	.	TRBJ2-5	TGTGCCAGCTCACCGGACAGACAAGAGACCCAGTACTTC	CASSPDRQETQYF
TRBV5-1	.	.	TRBJ1-2	TGCGCCAGCAGCTTGGCTCCTTTGACGGGCGGAGGCTACACCTTC	CASSLAPLTGGGYTF
TRBV9	TRBD1	.	TRBJ1-1	TGTGCCAGCAGCGCAGGCCGGGACAGCTATAACACTGAAGCTTTCTTT	CASSAGRDSYNTEAFF
TRBV5-4	.	once	TRBJ1-1	TGTGCCAGCAGATACAGATCTGAAATGACTGAAGCTTTCTTT	CASRYRSEMTEAFF
TRBV7-8	.	.	TRBJ1-2	TGTGCCAGCAGCGATTCTGGGGACTATGGCTACACCTTC	CASSDSGDYGYTF
TRBV30	TRBD1	.	TRBJ1-1	TGTGCCTGGAACAGGGGGCGAGACACTGAAGCTTTCTTT	CAWNRGRDTEAFF
TRBV27	TRBD2	.	TRBJ2-7	TGTGCCAGCAGTTTTACCGGGACTAGCGGGAGAAGAGGCTACGAGCAGTACTTC	CASSFTGTSGRRGYEQYF